The 5 T cell receptor beta chains reported below all come from one sample, sequenced in a study of cytomegalovirus exposure and HLA in healthy donors (TCRdb year 2017). Receptors were amplified or captured by the immunoSEQ multiplex PCR assay. A mixture of 60 forward primers for TCR Vbeta segments and 13 reverse primers for TCR Jbeta segments was used in the multiplex PCR. TCRdb re-hosts the immuneACCESS table, in-frame sequences only. Its copies lack some clones; in the studies checked, an unresolved V gene accounts for under half of them, and the cause for the rest is not known. The sample has around 150,000 clones on record, 77% of them singletons. The top ten hold approximately 4.9% of the sample. Sequenced sample: PBMCs. Receptor source: a woman aged 45-65 years in good health and CMV-seronegative.

The V gene is TRBV7-6, the J gene TRBJ2-1; 7 positions match TRBD2. Unmatched junction bases numbered 6, after V lost 5 bases and J lost 2 bases. Germline V gene lookup returns CDR1 SGHVS and CDR2 FNYEAQ. The CDR3 extends over 15 amino acids. This chain's CDR3 is CASSMGGTAYNEQFF. The CDR3 DNA sequence: TGTGCCAGCAGCATGGGGGGGACCGCCTACAATGAGCAGTTCTTC.

This clone was counted a single time. J is TRBJ1-5 and V is TRBV4-2; maybe TRBD1 (6 bases). The CDR3 totals 17 residues. Trimming took 1 base from V and 3 from J, leaving 16 bases between them. The germline CDR1 and CDR2 sequences are LGHNA and YNFKEQ. The CDR3 loop reads CASSQADRPDNNQPQHF. CDR3 DNA: TGTGCCAGCAGCCAAGCCGACAGGCCGGATAACAATCAGCCCCAGCATTTT.

The V gene is TRBV18, the J gene TRBJ2-3, with D tentatively TRBD2 (6 bases). This CDR3 comprises 16 residues. Germline CDR1 is KGHSH and CDR2 is LQKENI. Trimming pared 3 bases from V and 1 base from J, leaving 14 bases between. CDR3 in DNA: TGTGCCAGCTCACCCCCCGGACTAATCCGCACAGATACGCAGTATTTT. Translated: CASSPPGLIRTDTQYF. Variable domain in full (rest from reference TRBV18 and TRBJ2-3): NAGVMQNPRHLVRRRGQEARLRCSPMKGHSHVYWYRQLPEEGLKFMVYLQKENIIDESGMPKERFSAEFPKEGPSILRIQQVVRGDSAAYFCASSPPGLIRTDTQYFGPGTRLTVL.

DNA for the CDR3: TGCAGCGTTGCCGCGGGGACAGATGGCAATCAGCCCCAGCATTTT. It encodes CSVAAGTDGNQPQHF. The chain has TRBV29-1 and TRBJ1-5, with 7 bases aligning to TRBD1. Germline trimming cut 4 bases from V and 2 bases from J; bases unmatched to any gene: 8. The length of the CDR3 is 15 residues. Per the germline V gene, CDR1 is SQVTM and CDR2 is ANQGSEA.

The V and J genes are TRBV5-1 and TRBJ2-3; D is perhaps TRBD1 (5 bases). Germline V gene lookup returns CDR1 SGHRS and CDR2 YFSETQ. The V end lost 4 bases, the J end lost 3 bases, and 15 bases lay between the germline ends. The CDR3 contains 15 residues. The CDR3 region is CASSPGHPGTDTQYF. The CDR3, as DNA: TGCGCCAGCAGCCCAGGACATCCTGGGACAGATACGCAGTATTTT.